The 23 T cell receptor beta chains in this list originate from one sample, sequenced in a study of blood T cell repertoires in COVID-19 (TCRdb year 2020). Receptor libraries were prepared by the immunoSEQ multiplex PCR assay. Entries here come from immuneACCESS through TCRdb and include only in-frame sequences with V and J called. Some clones fail to appear in such tables; in the studies checked, an unresolved V gene covers under half of the shortfall, and the cause of the remainder is unknown. Recorded for this sample are 20,000 or so clones; about 85% of them occurred a single time. Jointly, the top ten make up 17% of the sample. Sequencing used peripheral blood. The receptor source for this set is a man between 65 and 85 years old with acute or convalescent COVID-19.

This clone was seen a handful of times. The chain recombines TRBV28 with TRBJ1-2, with no clear D. The germline V gene encodes CDR1 MDHEN and CDR2 SYDVKM. Trimming shortened V by 3 bases and J by 8 bases, and 13 bases separated the two germline ends. This CDR3 has 13 amino acids. The CDR3 DNA follows: TGTGCCAGCAGTTTTACGGGGTCTAAGGGCTACACCTTC. Amino acid sequence: CASSFTGSKGYTF.

The chain has TRBV10-2 and TRBJ2-7, with TRBD2 identical over 10 bases. Germline V gene data show CDR1 as WSHSY and CDR2 as SAAADI. The V and J ends lost 8 bases and 6 bases, in that order; junction bases with no gene match: 10. The CDR3 totals 14 residues. The CDR3 DNA follows: TGCGCCAGCGTCACTAGCGGGAAGGTGAGCGAGCAGTACTTC. Translating gives CASVTSGKVSEQYF.

The chain is built from TRBV6-6 and TRBJ2-2, with D perhaps matching TRBD2 (5 bases). The CDR3 loop spans 15 amino acids. Trimming removed 0 bases at V and 3 bases at J, with 8 bases between. CDR1 is MNHNY, CDR2 SVGAGI, per germline (reference sequence). The CDR3 nucleotides are TGTGCCAGCAGTTACTCAGGGAGCGACACCGGGGAGCTGTTTTTT. As protein: CASSYSGSDTGELFF.

V and J are TRBV7-6 and TRBJ2-3; 10 nucleotides agree with TRBD2. CDR3 length: 18 residues. The germline CDR1 and CDR2 sequences are SGHVS and FNYEAQ. V dropped 5 bases and J dropped 4; count of bases not matched to a gene: 15. The CDR3 sequence is CASSPRGASGRRPDTQYF. CDR3 DNA sequence: TGTGCCAGCAGCCCGCGGGGGGCTAGCGGGAGACGCCCAGATACGCAGTATTTT. The full variable domain, rest sourced from reference TRBV7-6 and TRBJ2-3, is GAGVSQSPRYKVTKRGQDVALRCDPISGHVSLYWYRQALGQGPEFLTYFNYEAQQDKSGLPNDRFSAERPEGSISTLTIQRTEQRDSAMYRCASSPRGASGRRPDTQYFGPGTRLTVL.

The J gene is TRBJ1-5, the V gene TRBV4-3, with a tentative D call TRBD1 (5 bases). V was clipped by 3 bases and J by 3 bases, with 9 bases between them. This CDR3 has 14 residues. CDR1 is LGHNA and CDR2 is YSLEER in the germline V gene. In DNA form, the CDR3 reads TGCGCCAGCAGCCAGGGGGAGGACAATCAGCCCCAGCATTTT. It codes for CASSQGEDNQPQHF.

The J gene is TRBJ1-5, the V gene TRBV7-8, with D perhaps TRBD1 (5 bases). V was cut by 3 bases and J by 4 bases, with 13 bases left in between. CDR1 SGHVS and CDR2 FQNEAQ come from the germline V gene. The CDR3 consists of 15 residues. The CDR3 loop reads CASSFQGSDNQPQHF. CDR3 sequence (DNA): TGTGCCAGCAGCTTTCAGGGATCGGATAATCAGCCCCAGCATTTT.

This clone was seen only once. The genes are TRBV5-5 and TRBJ2-1; D is possibly TRBD1 (6 bases). Looked up from germline, CDR1 is SGHKS and CDR2 is YYEKEE (reference sequence). The CDR3 is 16 amino acids. V shed 4 bases and J shed 0 bases, with 14 bases lying between them. CDR3 sequence (DNA): TGTGCCAGCAGCCAATTGACAGGCGGCTCCTACAATGAGCAGTTCTTC. This codes for CASSQLTGGSYNEQFF.

The chain uses TRBV6-5 and TRBJ2-2; 11 bases agree with TRBD1. The CDR3 covers 15 residues. V lost 5 bases, J lost 3 bases, and 2 bases stayed unmatched. Germline CDR1 MNHEY, CDR2 SVGAGI. The CDR3 nucleotides read TGTGCCAGCAGTCGGACAGGGGGCGACACCGGGGAGCTGTTTTTT. It yields the protein CASSRTGGDTGELFF.

The rearrangement uses TRBV7-8 and TRBJ2-7; no clear D gene. The CDR3 runs to 15 residues. The ends were cut back, 2 bases at V and 3 bases at J, with 14 bases in the middle. Germline CDR1 reads SGHVS; CDR2 reads FQNEAQ. The CDR3 region is CASSLIREFGYEQYF. CDR3 sequence (DNA): TGTGCCAGCAGCTTAATTCGCGAGTTCGGCTACGAGCAGTACTTC. Looking up the rest from reference TRBV7-8 and TRBJ2-7 gives the full variable domain: GAGVSQSPRYKVAKRGQDVALRCDPISGHVSLFWYQQALGQGPEFLTYFQNEAQLDKSGLPSDRFFAERPEGSVSTLKIQRTQQEDSAVYLCASSLIREFGYEQYFGPGTRLTVT.

The chain combines TRBV30 with TRBJ2-1; possibly TRBD1 for D (6 bases). The germline V and J ends were trimmed by 5 bases and 8 bases, with 22 bases remaining between them. CDR3 size: 15 residues. Looked up from germline, CDR1 is GTSNPN and CDR2 is SVGIG (reference sequence). CDR3 in DNA: TGTGCCTGGGGCGTGGGGGCGGGTAGTAACTATGAGCAGTTCTTC. Amino acid sequence: CAWGVGAGSNYEQFF.

The V and J genes are TRBV11-2 and TRBJ2-1; the D is unclear. V was clipped by 2 bases and J by 9 bases, with 11 bases between them. Germline assignment: CDR1 SGHAT and CDR2 FQNNGV. The CDR3 is 13 residues long. The CDR3 coding sequence is TGTGCCAGCAGCTTAATATTAGGAGTTGAGCAGTTCTTC. Its translation: CASSLILGVEQFF. Filled out from reference TRBV11-2 and TRBJ2-1, the complete variable domain reads EAGVAQSPRYKIIEKRQSVAFWCNPISGHATLYWYQQILGQGPKLLIQFQNNGVVDDSQLPKDRFSAERLKGVDSTLKIQPAKLEDSAVYLCASSLILGVEQFFGPGTRLTVL.

The V call is TRBV19, the J call TRBJ1-1; tentatively, D is TRBD1 (6 bases). Germline-derived CDR1 and CDR2 are LNHDA and SQIVND (reference sequence). Trimming removed 9 bases from V and 1 base from J, with 18 bases in between. CDR3 length equals 15 residues. The CDR3 sequence is CASTPREGGNTEAFF. The DNA of the CDR3 is TGTGCCAGCACTCCCAGGGAAGGGGGGAACACTGAAGCTTTCTTT.

Of note for this clone: This specimen includes other DNA sequences encoding the same CDR3. The rearrangement links TRBV27 to TRBJ1-1; D not certain. Germline V lookup: CDR1 MNHEY, CDR2 SMNVEV (reference sequence). V was clipped by 2 bases and J by 5 bases, with 9 bases between them. This CDR3 spans 13 amino acids. The CDR3 coding sequence is TGTGCCAGCAGTTTAGGGGAGGCGACTGAAGCTTTCTTT. Its protein is CASSLGEATEAFF.

This chain connects TRBV2 to TRBJ2-2, with 10 bases fitting TRBD2. The J segment lost 5 bases and the V segment lost 6 bases, leaving 6 bases of the junction unmatched. CDR1 and CDR2 from the germline V gene are SNHLY and FYNNEI. The CDR3 length is 15 residues. The CDR3 loop is CASSASGRNTGELFF. CDR3 coding DNA: TGTGCCAGCAGCGCTAGCGGGAGAAATACCGGGGAGCTGTTTTTT.

The V gene is TRBV10-3, the J gene TRBJ1-1, with D perhaps matching TRBD1 (6 bases). Between the trimmed V and J ends, which lost 6 bases and 9 bases, there was a span of 17 bases. This CDR3 has 13 amino acids. Germline-derived CDR1 and CDR2 are ENHRY and SYGVKD. CDR3 nucleotide sequence: TGTGCCATCAGCTCTATTGGGGGCGATAAAGCTTTCTTT. It codes for CAISSIGGDKAFF.

This clone came up once. This rearrangement joins TRBV5-8 to TRBJ2-5; 10 nucleotides align to TRBD2. Trimming cost V 3 bases and J 1 base; bases outside gene matches: 6. The germline gives CDR1 SGHTS, CDR2 YDEGEE. The CDR3 extends over 16 amino acids. As DNA, the CDR3 is TGTGCCAGCAGCTACCCAGCGGGAGGGACCCAAGAGACCCAGTACTTC. Amino acids: CASSYPAGGTQETQYF.

The chain has TRBV5-5 and TRBJ1-1; TRBD1 aligns across 7 bases. After removal of 2 bases from V and 4 bases from J, the junction contained 5 bases not matched to a gene. Germline assignment: CDR1 SGHKS and CDR2 YYEKEE (reference sequence). The CDR3 length is 14 residues. This CDR3 reads CASSFSGGSTEAFF. The CDR3 nucleotides are TGTGCCAGCAGCTTTTCAGGGGGAAGCACTGAAGCTTTCTTT.

The chain uses TRBV5-4 and TRBJ2-3; 8 positions agree with TRBD1. The CDR3 runs 15 residues. CDR1 is SGHNT and CDR2 is YYREEE in the germline V gene (reference sequence). The V and J ends lost 4 bases and 4 bases, in that order; junction bases with no gene match: 8. CDR3 nucleotide sequence: TGTGCCAGCAGCCTTCCGGGACAGGAGGCAGATACGCAGTATTTT. This gives the protein CASSLPGQEADTQYF.

V and J are TRBV9 and TRBJ2-2; D not resolved. Germline CDR1 and CDR2: SGDLS and YYNGEE. The CDR3 consists of 16 residues. Trimming cost V 0 bases and J 4 bases, with 13 bases left between them. This CDR3 reads CASSVGGSRGTGELFF. CDR3 DNA sequence: TGTGCCAGCAGCGTAGGAGGCTCTCGAGGCACCGGGGAGCTGTTTTTT. The full variable domain, completed using reference TRBV9 and TRBJ2-2, is DSGVTQTPKHLITATGQRVTLRCSPRSGDLSVYWYQQSLDQGLQFLIQYYNGEERAKGNILERFSAQQFPDLHSELNLSSLELGDSALYFCASSVGGSRGTGELFFGEGSRLTVL.

The rearrangement links TRBV6-5 to TRBJ1-1; D is undetermined. The germline gives CDR1 MNHEY, CDR2 SVGAGI. The CDR3 runs to 13 residues. The germline V and J ends were trimmed by 5 bases and 4 bases, with 11 bases remaining between them. CDR3 coding DNA: TGTGCCAGCAGTCGGGAGGAAAGCACTGAAGCTTTCTTT. Its protein product is CASSREESTEAFF.

The rearrangement joins TRBV7-8 to TRBJ2-1; 7 nucleotides align to TRBD1. Looked up from germline, CDR1 is SGHVS and CDR2 is FQNEAQ. J was trimmed by 15 bases and V by 1 base; bases with no gene match: 9. The CDR3 runs 13 residues. CDR3 residues: CASSLGSGTARFF. The CDR3, as DNA: TGTGCCAGCAGCTTAGGGTCAGGGACAGCAAGGTTCTTC.

The rearrangement links TRBV7-6 to TRBJ2-1; 7 bases agree with TRBD2. Trimming removed 0 bases from V and 10 bases from J; junction bases left unmatched: 6. Per germline, CDR1 SGHVS and CDR2 FNYEAQ. The CDR3 has 14 residues. CDR3 DNA sequence: TGTGCCAGCAGCTTAGCCACTAGCGAAGGGGAGCAGTTCTTC. Translating gives CASSLATSEGEQFF.

This chain joins TRBV4-1 and TRBJ1-1; 7 bases are shared with TRBD1. The CDR3 totals 17 residues. The junction had 8 bases not matched to a gene; V was cut back by 1 base and J by 0 bases. Per germline, CDR1 MGHRA and CDR2 YSYEKL. This CDR3 is CASSQAGGNALNTEAFF. For the CDR3, the DNA is TGCGCCAGCAGCCAAGCAGGGGGGAATGCTCTGAACACTGAAGCTTTCTTT.